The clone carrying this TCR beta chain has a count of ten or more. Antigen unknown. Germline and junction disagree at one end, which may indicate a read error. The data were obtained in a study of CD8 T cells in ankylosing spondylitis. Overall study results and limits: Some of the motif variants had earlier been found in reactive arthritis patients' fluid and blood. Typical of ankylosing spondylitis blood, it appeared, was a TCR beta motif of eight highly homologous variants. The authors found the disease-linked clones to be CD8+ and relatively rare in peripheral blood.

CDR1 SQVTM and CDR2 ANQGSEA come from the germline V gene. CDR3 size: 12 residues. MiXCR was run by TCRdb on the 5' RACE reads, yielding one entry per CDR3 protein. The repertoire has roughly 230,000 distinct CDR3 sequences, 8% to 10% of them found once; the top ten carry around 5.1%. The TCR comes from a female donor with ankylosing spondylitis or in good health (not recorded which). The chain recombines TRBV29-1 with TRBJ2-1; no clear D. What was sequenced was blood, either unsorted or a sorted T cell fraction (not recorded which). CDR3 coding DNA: TGCAGCGTTGAAATGCTGGTTGTGGCCCAGCCGTTC. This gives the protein CSVEMLVVAQPF.